What follows are 27 T cell receptor beta chains derived from one specimen sequenced in a study of Graves' ophthalmopathy and Graves' hyperthyroidism. RNA served as the template for amplifying TCR beta CDR3 regions. First-round RT-PCR with HTBI primers preceded a second-round multiplex PCR. TCRdb processed the multiplex PCR reads anew with MiXCR; each CDR3 protein has one entry. The table has fewer than 600,000 distinct CDR3 sequences, 13% to 15% seen once. Input material: blood. The receptors originated from a woman in her twenties or thirties with Graves' ophthalmopathy.

This clonotype was counted at least ten times. The V and J genes are TRBV12-3 or TRBV12-4 and TRBJ1-1; D unresolved. CDR3 length: 14 residues. Deletions cut 0 bases from V and 7 bases from J, with 12 bases between. The CDR3 region has the DNA TGTGCCAGCAGTTTAGCCCAGGTGCGGGGTGAAGCTTTCTTT. Translation gives CASSLAQVRGEAFF.

In its sample, this clonotype was seen many times. V is TRBV7-9 and J is TRBJ1-6; TRBD1 matches 8 bases. The CDR3 extends over 15 amino acids. Germline V gene sequence: CDR1 SEHNR, CDR2 FQNEAQ (reference sequence). V trimming: 1 base; J trimming: 10 bases; junction bases outside the gene matches: 6. CDR3 in amino acids: CASSLVTGVESPLHF. The CDR3 coding sequence is TGTGCCAGCAGCTTAGTGACAGGGGTGGAATCACCCCTCCACTTT.

Many counts were recorded for this clonotype. V gene TRBV2 combines with J gene TRBJ2-7, with 8 bases aligning to TRBD2. Germline CDR1 is SNHLY and CDR2 is FYNNEI. Trimming took 5 bases from V and 1 from J; bases not matched to a gene: 10. The CDR3 spans 16 residues. CDR3 protein: CASSPGPSSGSYEQYF. The CDR3, as DNA: TGTGCCAGCAGTCCCGGGCCCTCTAGCGGGTCCTACGAGCAGTACTTC.

In its sample, this clonotype is medium-sized. J is TRBJ2-3 and V is TRBV3-1; TRBD2 might be the D (5 bases). Trimming removed 7 bases from V and 3 bases from J, with 11 bases in between. Looked up from germline, CDR1 is LGHDT and CDR2 is YNNKEL (reference sequence). CDR3 length: 13 residues. CDR3 protein: CASKSGTTDTQYF. The CDR3 region has the DNA TGTGCCAGCAAAAGCGGAACAACAGATACGCAGTATTTT.

This clonotype was seen at least ten times. V and J are TRBV6-1 and TRBJ1-5; 10 bases line up with TRBD1. Unmatched junction bases numbered 8, after V lost 2 bases and J lost 7 bases. The germline gives CDR1 MNHNS, CDR2 SASEGT. The CDR3 has 16 amino acids. The CDR3 is CASSEFGDRGGQPQHF. The CDR3 DNA reads as TGTGCCAGCAGTGAATTTGGGGACAGGGGCGGGCAGCCCCAGCATTTT.

This clonotype was recorded at least ten times. This chain connects TRBV25-1 to TRBJ2-7; 10 bases match TRBD2. CDR1 is MGHDK, CDR2 SYGVNS, per germline. Germline trimming cut 6 bases from V and 3 bases from J; bases unmatched to any gene: 5. The CDR3 spans 14 residues. The CDR3 DNA is TGTGCCAGCAGAGGACTAGCGGAAGTCTACGAGCAGTACTTC. It yields the protein CASRGLAEVYEQYF.

This chain links TRBV9 with TRBJ2-5; 11 positions match TRBD1. Germline values: CDR1 SGDLS, CDR2 YYNGEE. The trim removed 0 bases at V and 4 bases at J, leaving 11 bases unmatched. The CDR3 runs to 18 residues. In DNA, the CDR3 is TGTGCCAGCAGCGTAGCCCCGGGGACAGGGGGGACAGGAGAGACCCAGTACTTC. Amino acid sequence: CASSVAPGTGGTGETQYF.

This rearrangement joins TRBV30 to TRBJ2-7; tentatively, D is TRBD1 (5 bases). The CDR3 length is 13 residues. Germline V gene sequence: CDR1 GTSNPN, CDR2 SVGIG (reference sequence). V dropped 5 bases and J dropped 5 bases, with 16 bases sitting between them. The CDR3 loop is CAWDTGRADEQYF. In DNA form, the CDR3 reads TGTGCCTGGGACACGGGCAGGGCGGACGAGCAGTACTTC. Based on the CDR3 plus reference TRBV30 and TRBJ2-7, the full variable domain is SQTIHQWPATLVQPVGSPLSLECTVEGTSNPNLYWYRQAAGRGLQLLFYSVGIGQISSEVPQNLSASRPQDRQFILSSKKLLLSDSGFYLCAWDTGRADEQYFGPGTRLTVT.

This clonotype appeared a few times. The chain links TRBV11-2 to TRBJ2-7; D uncertain. The CDR3 runs 10 residues. The V end was cut by 3 bases, the J end by 6 bases, with 3 bases between. Germline CDR1 is SGHAT and CDR2 is FQNNGV. The CDR3 bases are TGTGCCAGCAGCTTTACCGAGCAGTACTTC. It yields the protein CASSFTEQYF.

In its sample, this clonotype was seen many times. The chain is built from TRBV11-2 and TRBJ2-5; D is possibly TRBD1 (6 bases). Germline loops: CDR1 SGHAT, CDR2 FQNNGV. V was trimmed by 1 base and J by 4 bases, leaving 13 bases between them. CDR3 length: 15 residues. This CDR3 is CASSLGDTAGETQYF. The CDR3 DNA reads as TGTGCCAGCAGCTTAGGGGACACCGCAGGAGAGACCCAGTACTTC.

The sample holds a few counts of this clonotype. The chain employs TRBV12-3 or TRBV12-4 and TRBJ2-5; D is possibly TRBD2 (5 bases). The CDR3 length is 12 residues. Trimming took off 3 bases at V and 7 bases at J, with 9 bases between the two ends. CDR3 nucleotide sequence: TGTGCCAGCAGTTTTGTTGAGGGGACCCAGTACTTC. Encoded protein: CASSFVEGTQYF.

This clonotype has at least ten counts. The V call is TRBV10-3, the J call TRBJ2-7; D may match TRBD1 or TRBD2 (6 bases each). Deletions cut 10 bases from V and 5 bases from J, with 12 bases between. CDR3 length: 11 residues. CDR1 is ENHRY, CDR2 SYGVKD, per germline. The CDR3 coding sequence is TGTGCCACCTCTAGGGGGGACGAGCAGTACTTC. This encodes CATSRGDEQYF.

This clonotype was picked up many times. The rearrangement joins TRBV7-8 to TRBJ2-7; D possibly corresponds to TRBD2 (6 bases). Germline values: CDR1 SGHVS, CDR2 FQNEAQ. This CDR3 spans 14 amino acids. With 1 base removed from V and 4 bases from J, the gap between germline ends came to 11 bases. The CDR3 loop reads CASSLVPGVYEQYF. The CDR3 nucleotides are TGTGCCAGCAGCTTAGTACCGGGAGTATACGAGCAGTACTTC.

This clonotype was seen ten or more times. The rearrangement links TRBV28 to TRBJ1-3, with D unresolved. Germline loops: CDR1 MDHEN, CDR2 SYDVKM. This CDR3 has 13 residues. Trimming shortened V by 7 bases and J by 3 bases, and 10 bases separated the two germline ends. The CDR3 region is CASIPGSGNTIYF. The CDR3 DNA follows: TGTGCCAGCATCCCCGGTAGTGGAAACACCATATATTTT.

The chain combines TRBV3-1 with TRBJ2-7, with TRBD1 identical over 9 bases. The CDR3 runs 16 residues. In germline, CDR1 is LGHDT, CDR2 YNNKEL (reference sequence). The junction had 13 bases not matched to a gene; V was cut back by 5 bases and J by 5 bases. CDR3 in amino acids: CASSALLGTGIDEQYF. The CDR3 region has the DNA TGTGCCAGCAGCGCACTTTTGGGGACAGGGATCGACGAGCAGTACTTC.

This clonotype was seen ten or more times. This chain links TRBV6-2 or TRBV6-3 with TRBJ2-7, with D hard to call. The V gene lost 3 bases and the J gene lost 5 bases, with 5 bases spanning the gap. Germline values: CDR1 MNHEY, CDR2 SVGEGT. The CDR3 has 11 residues. The CDR3 DNA reads as TGTGCCAGCAGTTATCTCCACGAGCAGTACTTC. It encodes CASSYLHEQYF.

This clonotype was recorded many times. The CDR3: CASTPGRGYEQYF. The DNA of the CDR3 is TGTGCCAGCACCCCCGGGAGGGGCTACGAGCAGTACTTC. The V and J genes are TRBV12-3 or TRBV12-4 and TRBJ2-7, with TRBD2 identical over 8 bases. J lost 3 bases, V lost 7 bases, and 5 bases had no gene match. The CDR3 is 13 residues long.

This clonotype was counted ten times or more. The chain has TRBV12-3 or TRBV12-4 and TRBJ2-7, with 7 bases identical to TRBD1. The CDR3 totals 13 residues. Unmatched junction bases numbered 6, after V lost 5 bases and J lost 5 bases. CDR3 sequence: CASSNRQGHEQYF. CDR3 bases: TGTGCCAGCAGTAACCGACAGGGCCACGAGCAGTACTTC.

This clonotype was detected many times. This rearrangement joins TRBV20-1 to TRBJ2-5, with D possibly being TRBD1 (5 bases). The CDR3 spans 13 residues. Germline CDR1 reads DFQATT; CDR2 reads SNEGSKA (reference sequence). Trimming shortened V by 3 bases and J by 1 base, and 9 bases separated the two germline ends. CDR3: CSASSDSQETQYF. The CDR3 DNA reads TGCAGTGCTAGTTCTGACAGCCAAGAGACCCAGTACTTC.

This chain connects TRBV12-3 or TRBV12-4 to TRBJ2-7, with 7 bases aligning to TRBD2. CDR3 length: 15 amino acids. The V gene end was trimmed by 6 bases and the J gene end by 0 bases; junction bases not matched to a gene: 8. CDR3 residues: CASSSSSGSSYEQYF. CDR3 nucleotides: TGTGCCAGCAGCTCTTCTAGCGGCAGCTCCTACGAGCAGTACTTC.

This clonotype has a handful of counts. The chain uses TRBV27 and TRBJ1-2; D gene unclear. This CDR3 contains 12 residues. Germline CDR1 reads MNHEY; CDR2 reads SMNVEV (reference sequence). With 6 bases removed from V and 0 bases from J, the gap between germline ends came to 5 bases. The CDR3 nucleotides read TGTGCCAGCAGGGGTACTAACTATGGCTACACCTTC. Its protein is CASRGTNYGYTF.

This clonotype was seen repeatedly, ten times or more. The J gene is TRBJ1-2, the V gene TRBV3-1; D is unclear. CDR3 length: 14 amino acids. Trimming stripped 0 bases from V and 2 bases from J, with 7 bases between. The germline CDR1 and CDR2 sequences are LGHDT and YNNKEL (reference sequence). CDR3 sequence (DNA): TGTGCCAGCAGCCAAGATGGCAGAAACTATGGCTACACCTTC. As protein: CASSQDGRNYGYTF.

Many counts were recorded for this clonotype. This chain links TRBV6-2 or TRBV6-3 with TRBJ2-7, with a weak D call TRBD2 (6 bases). The germline V gene has CDR1 MNHEY and CDR2 SVGEGT. V lost 2 bases and J 2 bases, leaving 13 bases between the germline ends. The CDR3 loop spans 15 amino acids. CDR3 in amino acids: CASSYLGEVPYEQYF. The CDR3 DNA reads TGTGCCAGCAGTTACCTCGGGGAGGTCCCCTACGAGCAGTACTTC.

This clonotype was observed at least ten times. The V call is TRBV6-5, the J call TRBJ1-2; D gene unclear. Per germline, CDR1 MNHEY and CDR2 SVGAGI. V lost 2 bases, J lost 4 bases, and 14 bases lay in between. This CDR3 is built from 15 residues. CDR3 protein: CASSYIRGQIYGYTF. CDR3 nucleotides: TGTGCCAGCAGTTACATCCGAGGGCAGATCTATGGCTACACCTTC.

There are many counts of this clonotype. At one end the junction does not follow the germline gene, possibly because of a read error. The chain couples TRBV28 to TRBJ1-2; D is unclear. The germline gives CDR1 MDHEN, CDR2 SYDVKM. This CDR3 has 11 residues. CDR3 protein: CASRYNDGYTF. The DNA of the CDR3 is TGTGCCAGCAGGTATAACGATGGCTACACCTTC.

Ten or more counts support this clonotype. The chain joins TRBV12-3 or TRBV12-4 to TRBJ2-7; maybe TRBD2 (6 bases). V was cut by 3 bases and J by 6 bases, with 15 bases left in between. The CDR3 has 14 residues. The CDR3 loop is CASSLGGPASEQYF. The CDR3 DNA sequence: TGTGCCAGCAGTTTGGGAGGCCCAGCAAGCGAGCAGTACTTC.

This clonotype showed up many times. The genes are TRBV11-3 and TRBJ2-2; 7 nucleotides agree with TRBD1. V lost 5 bases and J lost 3; bases outside the gene matches: 6. Germline-derived CDR1 and CDR2 are SGHNT and YENEEA. The CDR3 consists of 15 residues. The CDR3 bases are TGTGCCAGCAGCCCATGGGACAGATACACCGGGGAGCTGTTTTTT. It translates to CASSPWDRYTGELFF. The complete variable domain, with remaining parts taken from reference TRBV11-3 and TRBJ2-2, reads EAGVVQSPRYKIIEKKQPVAFWCNPISGHNTLYWYLQNLGQGPELLIRYENEEAVDDSQLPKDRFSAERLKGVDSTLKIQPAELGDSAVYLCASSPWDRYTGELFFGEGSRLTVL.